This entry is about one T cell receptor (beta chain). Its cognate antigen is unknown. The data were obtained in a study of T-cell reconstitution after alpha-beta-depleted transplantation in children. CDR1 and CDR2 (germline): GTSNPN, SVGIG (reference sequence). V was pared by 2 bases and J by 1 base, with 12 bases of the junction left unmatched. This CDR3 is 17 amino acids long. Unique molecular identifiers were incorporated into the prepared TCRbeta library. TCRdb fed the PCR reads into MiXCR, producing one record per CDR3 protein. The repertoire holds 500,000 to 750,000 distinct CDR3 sequences, with 25% to 30% as singletons. The study's findings and limits: From newly produced T cells came most of the T-cell counts and diversity one year after transplant. Some patients showed high day-60 TCRbeta diversity, which derived from surviving recipient T cells and thymic progenitors. Several hundred expanded graft clones reportedly were the source of alpha-beta T cells about two months after transplant.

The V call is TRBV30, the J call TRBJ2-3, with 7 bases aligning to TRBD2. This receptor was identified in a boy under three years old with Wiskott-Aldrich syndrome, due to receive a stem cell transplant. The source was PBMCs, collected before TCRalphabeta/CD19-depleted stem cell transplant. The chain's CDR3 is CAWSSGLGGLGTDTQYF. The CDR3 DNA reads as TGTGCCTGGAGTTCCGGACTAGGTGGTCTTGGCACAGATACGCAGTATTTT.